This TCR beta chain was identified during a study of blood T cell repertoires in COVID-19 (dated by TCRdb to the early 2020s). Study-level background: Samples from collaborators originated in the United States, Italy and Spain and spanned both the acute and convalescent phases of COVID-19. The material from the prospective study consisted of cDNA or gDNA derived from T cells, B-cell-depleted T cells, or PBMCs. The dataset comprised deeply sampled blood TCRbeta repertoires from subjects exposed to, actively infected with, or recovered from COVID-19. A freely available public database, intended as a resource for researchers studying the immune response to SARS-CoV-2, is where the repertoires were released. Samples were obtained from the ongoing ImmuneRACE study (first 160 participants) and from some 1,200 subjects provided by 6 global collaborators. A de-identified subject ID, COVID-19 status, age in years and sex were almost always included in the sample metadata. HLA class I and class II types, where available, came from metadata supplied by the sample provider rather than from assay-based typing. Broader findings and caveats from the paper: The amount of clinical and demographic metadata varied by source and participant and was provided uncurated.

The CDR3 numbers 14 residues from cysteine through phenylalanine. Solely the CDR3 DNA is kept, with 42 bases framed from the first base. At the junction V is shortened by 5 bases and J by 5 bases, with 17 bases in between. Based on the germline V gene, the CDR1 and CDR2 sequences are SQVTM and ANQGSEA. TCRbeta CDR3 regions were amplified from genomic DNA using the immunoSEQ Assay, a bias-controlled multiplex PCR. In the original analysis: The number of nucleated cells in each sample was estimated by amplification of reference gene primers within the assay. To quantify the absolute abundance of each unique TCRbeta CDR3 rearrangement, sequence reads were collapsed and filtered. For each sample, productive Simpson clonality was calculated as the square root of Simpson's diversity index across productive rearrangements. What TCRdb holds here is the immuneACCESS table cut down to in-frame rearrangements. Part of the clones is not present; checked against another copy, under half of the missing clones reflect an unresolved V gene, and the others are unexplained. For V, J and clone size, that table is used; D and trimming come from the DNA. The sample table lists a few hundred thousand clones, roughly 91% of them with a count of one. Clones ranked in the top ten supply more than 0.95% of the sample.

A note on this clone: Its cognate antigen has yet to be identified. The input lacks base qualities; no much larger clone sits a single base away.

Enrolling through a virtual design, the prospective study's participants ranged in age from roughly 18 to 95 years and lived across around 25 United States geographic areas. Cohort assignment in the prospective study relied on participant-reported clinical history from a screening survey and a study questionnaire. For ImmuneRACE Cohort 3, a participant was defined as recovered based on two consecutive negative NP/OP PCR tests, clearance by a healthcare professional, or resolution of symptoms. In the prospective study, whole blood, serum and a nasopharyngeal or oropharyngeal swab were collected from each participant by mobile phlebotomists. Additional blood draws and questionnaires over an approximately 2-month period could optionally be provided by prospective study participants. Before DNA extraction, blood samples from the prospective study were shipped at room temperature or frozen.

The rearrangement joined TRBV29-1 to TRBJ2-3, with TRBD1 as a weak D call on 5 bases. The clonotype was recovered from a woman younger than 30 who had recovered from COVID-19. Input material: PBMCs or T cells enriched from blood (not recorded which). The DNA reads as follows: TGCAGCGTTCGGCACGCGACAGTACAAGATACGCAGTATTTT. Its coded protein is CSVRHATVQDTQYF.